Described below is a single TCR beta chain sequence and its context. It lacks a known antigen. No much larger clone is present one base from it, and per-base qualities are unavailable. From a lookup of the germline V gene (reference sequence), CDR1 and CDR2 are DFQATT and SNEGSKA. V sheds 3 bases and J sheds 0 bases, leaving 15 bases between their ends. Taken from cysteine to phenylalanine, the CDR3 has 15 residues. The entry retains the CDR3 DNA only, 45 bases that are in frame from base 1. Systemically healthy Caucasian individuals from Russia, about 38 in total and aged 6 to 90 years, were included as donors. Approximately 10 milliliters of peripheral blood were collected from each donor into EDTA-treated Vacutainer tubes. Ficoll-Paque density-gradient centrifugation was used to isolate PBMCs, with at least 6.5 million per sample. Trizol reagent was used to extract total RNA from PBMCs, with at least 5 micrograms per sample. For every donor, flow cytometry on a PBMC aliquot measured the percentage of naive CD45RAhigh/CD27high T cells.

Library prep was done by 5' RACE. This sample was sequenced with an Illumina HiSeq 2500. A second roughly 7 to 11 cycle PCR used a sample-barcoded 5' primer and a J-beta primer mix. A unique molecular identifier was introduced onto each TCR beta cDNA molecule by a template-switch 5' adaptor carrying 12 random nucleotides. At least 2.5 million CDR3-containing paired-end reads were obtained from each sample. First-strand cDNA synthesis was performed from all RNA using the Mint cDNA synthesis kit, with priming by a TRBC-specific oligonucleotide. After uracil-DNA glycosylase treatment, a first 18-cycle PCR used universal primers M1SS and BC2_uni_R on all cDNA. In the original analysis: For normalization, 1 million high-quality reads, each with a distinct molecular identifier, were randomly selected from each sample. Reads sharing molecular identifiers were discarded rather than binned into consensus sequences. CDR3 identification, clonotype clustering and error correction used MiTCR with a Q25 quality threshold and the strictest error-elimination algorithm. A nonparametric unseen species model with Euler transformation was used to estimate lower-bound total TCR beta diversity. TCRdb passed the public sequencing reads through fastp at Q25 and MiXCR, retaining productive beta sequences. Each CDR3 protein appears once, grouped with its most common genes and DNA. The V and J calls were not made by the authors but by TCRdb's processing. The sample has approximately 670,000 distinct CDR3 sequences on record, 40% to 50% of them singletons. The top ten hold 30% of the sample.

The source of the sample is a study of blood T cells in healthy people across ages (dated by TCRdb to between 2015 and 2017). Some background on the complete study: In model experiments, template switching captured roughly one uniquely barcoded TCR beta cDNA molecule for every two T cells. The study measured age-related changes in TCR beta repertoire diversity using deep sequencing normalized with unique cDNA molecular identifiers. Donors were grouped into four age groups: young (average 16 years), middle-aged (39), aged (approximately 58) and long-lived (around 80). To avoid experimental bias, donors of different ages were spread randomly across the sequencing lanes. The study analyzed two additional independent replicas of 1 million unique cDNA reads from the same blood draw for two donors, one aged 18 to 29 and one aged 80 or older.

Points the paper makes about the study in general: A strong correlation was found between observed TCR beta diversity and the percentage of naive T cells measured by flow cytometry. Conclusive comparison of naive and antigen-experienced compartments was prevented by the profiling of bulk unsorted PBMCs. Total diversity estimates from one million sequenced T cells were considered lower bounds and underestimates. Because donor CMV infection status was unknown, age-related changes in expanded clonotypes were potentially confounded. As age increased, observed TCR beta diversity per million T cells dropped in a roughly linear way, and a significant reduction was already evident by age about 40. Compared with the aged group, the long-lived group had more naive CD4+ T cells, fewer expanded clones and increased TCR diversity, suggesting age selection.

The sample consisted of blood. This clonotype was sampled from a man older than 75 in good health. This chain joins TRBV20-1 to TRBJ2-7; TRBD2 is a weak D gene call, 6 bases matching. The DNA sequence is given as TGCAGTGCTAGGGGGCGGGGCTACAACTCCTACGAGCAGTACTTC. This codes for CSARGRGYNSYEQYF.